This T cell receptor (beta chain) appears in the sequencing data of a study of T cell changes during pregnancy in multiple sclerosis. Some clones are missing from TCRdb's copy, which holds only in-frame ones; the method was immunoSEQ multiplex PCR. Among under 60,000 clones, roughly 94% were seen once, and the ten largest hold around 0.3%. This receptor was obtained from a female donor with multiple sclerosis, enrolled in a pregnancy study. Sequenced material: CD4+ T cells from peripheral blood mononuclear cells, taken in the third trimester of pregnancy.

CDR3 nucleotide sequence: TGCGCCAGCAGCTCAGACGTAGCGGGAGGACACCAGAGGGATACGCAGTATTTT. Translating it yields CASSSDVAGGHQRDTQYF. This rearrangement joins TRBV5-1 to TRBJ2-3; 10 bases are shared with TRBD2. Germline assignment: CDR1 SGHRS and CDR2 YFSETQ. After removal of 3 bases from V and 6 bases from J, the junction contained 16 bases not matched to a gene. This CDR3 contains 18 residues.